This is a list of T cell receptor beta chains from one sample in a study of T cell changes during pregnancy in multiple sclerosis. Some clones are missing from TCRdb's copy, which holds only in-frame ones; the method was immunoSEQ multiplex PCR. The sample lists 65,000 to 85,000 clones, roughly 90% occurring once. The material sequenced was peripheral blood, taken in the third trimester of pregnancy. These receptors were collected from a female donor with multiple sclerosis, enrolled in a pregnancy study. Each CDR3 is given with its conserved first and last residue.

v_gene	j_gene	CDR3aa
TRBV4-1	TRBJ2-1	CASSQVDMIAYNEQFF
TRBV5-1	TRBJ2-7	CASSALGRQGPSYEQYF
TRBV18	TRBJ2-1	CASSWGGSAYNEQFF
TRBV9	TRBJ1-1	CASSPGIGVTEAFF
TRBV27	TRBJ2-7	CASSLNGGGYEQYF
TRBV6-1	TRBJ2-3	CASSRLQGAGDTQYF
TRBV19	TRBJ1-5	CASSTDRDYVYQPQHF
TRBV12-5	TRBJ2-7	CASGLGQAYEQYF
TRBV4-3	TRBJ1-4	CASSQEAFRGTYNEKLFF
TRBV5-1	TRBJ2-3	CASMRGTNTDTQYF
TRBV18	TRBJ2-3	CASSPTGETDTQYF
TRBV19	TRBJ1-1	CASSNPRTGFTEAFF
TRBV2	TRBJ2-5	CASSTQGWETQYF
TRBV2	TRBJ2-5	CASRGTSTQETQYF
TRBV2	TRBJ2-2	CASSEGTGPNTGELFF
TRBV7-2	TRBJ1-1	CASSLVSGGPAEAFF
TRBV30	TRBJ2-3	CAWSVASTPTDTQYF
TRBV5-1	TRBJ2-4	CASRRAPGEAKNIQYF
TRBV30	TRBJ1-4	CAWSETGRAEKLFF
TRBV29-1	TRBJ1-4	CSVRTRNEKLFF
TRBV30	TRBJ1-2	CAWSVLFGSGVYGYTF
TRBV6-5	TRBJ1-2	CASSYSKEGGPFF
TRBV5-1	TRBJ1-6	CASSLEPWNSPLHF
TRBV18	TRBJ2-7	CASSPSQRYEQYF
TRBV19	TRBJ2-5	CASSITGGWETQYF
TRBV4-3	TRBJ2-7	CASSRTGIHEQYF
TRBV5-4	TRBJ2-2	CASSSGLGSTGELFF
TRBV5-8	TRBJ2-7	CASSFRGTEQYF
TRBV7-3	TRBJ2-3	CASSLGLDGTDTQYF
TRBV28	TRBJ2-7	CASSSPTAGDGDEQYF